This entry lists 23 T cell receptor beta chains sequenced from one sample in a study of OX40 agonist ivuxolimab in advanced cancers. Method: immunoSEQ multiplex PCR; TCRdb's copy keeps in-frame clones and lacks some. Among more than 65,000 clones listed, 88% were seen once. The material was CD4+ or CD8+ T cells sorted from blood, obtained in a trial of the OX40 agonist ivuxolimab. These receptors were obtained from an adult with an advanced solid tumor such as melanoma, head and neck, liver or kidney cancer.

The V and J genes are TRBV6-6 and TRBJ2-7, with 9 nucleotides matching TRBD2. This CDR3 region has 13 residues. The trim removed 7 bases at V and 7 bases at J, leaving 8 bases unmatched. Germline lookup yields CDR1 MNHNY and CDR2 SVGAGI (reference sequence). The CDR3 DNA reads as TGTGCCAGCATTTCGGGACTAGCAGGGGAGCAGTACTTC. As protein: CASISGLAGEQYF.

The chain links TRBV28 to TRBJ1-2, with D maybe TRBD1 (6 bases). Per the germline V gene, CDR1 is MDHEN and CDR2 is SYDVKM. CDR3 length: 16 amino acids. Trimming stripped 6 bases from V and 0 bases from J, with 17 bases between. This CDR3 is CASSPPGQPANYGYTF. The CDR3 nucleotides are TGTGCCAGCAGCCCTCCCGGACAGCCGGCTAACTATGGCTACACCTTC.

V usage is TRBV21-1 and J usage is TRBJ2-3; the DNA was not used to check the table's D call, TRBD2. TRBV21-1 is a documented pseudogene. The CDR3 totals 13 residues. DNA of the CDR3: TGTGCCATCCTAGCGGGGGTAACAGATACGCAGTATTTT. Translated, it gives CAILAGVTDTQYF.

This CDR3 is CASSSSLYGYTF. Written as DNA, the CDR3 is TGTGCCAGCAGCTCCTCCTTATATGGCTACACCTTC. This chain uses TRBV11-2 with TRBJ1-2; D unclear. Per the germline V gene, CDR1 is SGHAT and CDR2 is FQNNGV. Deletions cut 4 bases from V and 5 bases from J, with 8 bases between. This CDR3 contains 12 residues.

This clone was detected once. The chain carries TRBV27 and TRBJ1-1; 7 nucleotides agree with TRBD1. The CDR3 extends over 15 amino acids. CDR1 is MNHEY, CDR2 SMNVEV, per germline (reference sequence). Unmatched junction bases numbered 8, after V lost 6 bases and J lost 1 base. The CDR3 DNA reads as TGTGCCAGCAGGCCCAACAGGGGCCAGAACACTGAAGCTTTCTTT. Translating gives CASRPNRGQNTEAFF.

This clone was counted once. The genes are TRBV7-3 and TRBJ2-1; D unclear. CDR3 length: 14 residues. The germline V gene has CDR1 SGHTA and CDR2 FQGTGA. V was shortened by 0 bases and J by 7 bases, with 10 bases between the two germline ends. The CDR3 is CASSLTAFGNEQFF. In DNA form, the CDR3 reads TGTGCCAGCAGCTTAACGGCCTTTGGGAATGAGCAGTTCTTC.

This chain joins TRBV4-1 and TRBJ2-4; D not certain. Trimming removed 2 bases from V and 13 bases from J, with 15 bases in between. There are 13 residues in the CDR3. Germline V gene sequence: CDR1 MGHRA, CDR2 YSYEKL. The CDR3 protein is CASSQSMVDRQYF. The CDR3 DNA is TGCGCCAGCAGCCAATCAATGGTCGATAGACAGTACTTC.

This chain joins TRBV19 and TRBJ2-3, with D hard to call. Germline lookup yields CDR1 LNHDA and CDR2 SQIVND (reference sequence). With 5 bases removed from V and 2 bases from J, the gap between germline ends came to 14 bases. This CDR3 has 15 amino acids. CDR3 sequence (DNA): TGTGCCAGTAGTCCCCGAGAGTCATCCACAGATACGCAGTATTTT. Translated, it gives CASSPRESSTDTQYF.

The V gene is TRBV27, the J gene TRBJ1-6; 9 bases map to TRBD1. The germline V gene encodes CDR1 MNHEY and CDR2 SMNVEV (reference sequence). The CDR3 is made up of 15 amino acids. V dropped 5 bases and J dropped 5; count of bases not matched to a gene: 4. This CDR3 is CASSLRTGDNSPLHF. In DNA, the CDR3 is TGTGCCAGCAGTCTAAGGACAGGGGATAATTCACCCCTCCACTTT.

This clone was detected only a few times. The chain joins TRBV11-1 to TRBJ2-3; perhaps TRBD1 as D (6 bases). Looked up from germline, CDR1 is SGHAT and CDR2 is FQDESV (reference sequence). Between the trimmed V and J ends, which lost 3 bases and 1 base, there was a span of 14 bases. The CDR3 is made up of 16 amino acids. CDR3 loop: CASSFRGTLRTDTQYF. Written as DNA, the CDR3 is TGTGCCAGCAGCTTTCGAGGGACACTTCGCACAGATACGCAGTATTTT. Combining the CDR3 with reference TRBV11-1 and TRBJ2-3 gives the whole variable domain EAEVAQSPRYKITEKSQAVAFWCDPISGHATLYWYRQILGQGPELLVQFQDESVVDDSQLPKDRFSAERLKGVDSTLKIQPAELGDSAMYLCASSFRGTLRTDTQYFGPGTRLTVL.

V gene TRBV6-5 combines with J gene TRBJ1-2; possible D gene TRBD1, 5 bases. Per the germline V gene, CDR1 is MNHEY and CDR2 is SVGAGI. The CDR3 sequence is 14 residues long. V gave up 0 bases and J gave up 8 bases, with 13 bases separating them. The CDR3 here is CASSYSNGASGYTF. The CDR3 nucleotides are TGTGCCAGCAGTTACTCGAACGGGGCTTCCGGCTACACCTTC.

The chain couples TRBV28 to TRBJ2-3; D is unclear. V dropped 4 bases and J dropped 0 bases, with 8 bases sitting between them. The CDR3 sequence is 14 residues long. The germline CDR1 and CDR2 sequences are MDHEN and SYDVKM. The CDR3 sequence is CASSYPGSTDTQYF. For the CDR3, the DNA is TGTGCCAGCAGTTACCCCGGTAGCACAGATACGCAGTATTTT.

The chain uses TRBV5-1 and TRBJ2-2; D gene ambiguous. This CDR3 comprises 14 residues. V lost 6 bases and J lost 6, with 15 bases in between. Germline CDR1 reads SGHRS; CDR2 reads YFSETQ. The CDR3 sequence is CASKLGTPAGELFF. The CDR3 nucleotides are TGCGCCAGCAAGCTTGGCACTCCCGCCGGGGAGCTGTTTTTT.

This chain joins TRBV6-5 and TRBJ2-1; 7 bases are a match to TRBD2. Germline V CDR1 and CDR2: MNHEY, SVGAGI. V dropped 6 bases and J dropped 8; count of bases not matched to a gene: 13. This CDR3 spans 15 amino acids. CDR3 nucleotide sequence: TGTGCCAGCAGCCCTTCGCGCGGGGGTAAGGATGAGCAGTTCTTC. This sequence encodes CASSPSRGGKDEQFF.

This clone was detected only once. The rearrangement uses TRBV5-7 and TRBJ2-1; either TRBD1 or TRBD2 may supply D (5 bases each). TRBV5-7 is reported as an ORF; its role is uncertain. CDR3 length equals 15 residues. Trimming took 7 bases from V and 0 from J, leaving 14 bases between them. CDR3 DNA: TGTGCCAGCGGGGACCGGGCCAGCTCCTACAATGAGCAGTTCTTC. Its protein is CASGDRASSYNEQFF.

The chain combines TRBV7-8 with TRBJ2-7, with D tentatively TRBD2 (6 bases). The V and J ends lost 5 bases and 2 bases respectively, with 16 bases between them. The germline V gene has CDR1 SGHVS and CDR2 FQNEAQ. The CDR3 has 15 residues. The CDR3 spells CASSLTPGGPYEQYF. The CDR3 coding sequence is TGTGCCAGCAGCCTGACACCCGGGGGACCCTACGAGCAGTACTTC.

The chain recombines TRBV28 with TRBJ1-6; unclear D gene. Germline V gene sequence: CDR1 MDHEN, CDR2 SYDVKM. The CDR3 is made up of 16 amino acids. Trimming took 5 bases from V and 7 from J, leaving 18 bases between them. For the CDR3, the DNA is TGTGCCAGCAGTGCGAGGCAGTCGACACGGAATTCACCCCTCCACTTT. Protein sequence: CASSARQSTRNSPLHF.

V is TRBV7-8 and J is TRBJ2-6, with D possibly matching TRBD2 (5 bases). Per the germline V gene, CDR1 is SGHVS and CDR2 is FQNEAQ. Trimming left V 5 bases short and J 0 bases short, with 14 bases between. CDR3 length: 17 amino acids. CDR3: CASSPEAARSGANVLTF. The CDR3 DNA sequence: TGTGCCAGCAGCCCGGAGGCAGCTCGCTCTGGGGCCAACGTCCTGACTTTC.

The chain couples TRBV10-2 to TRBJ1-4; D gene ambiguous. The CDR3 totals 16 residues. Germline V gene lookup returns CDR1 WSHSY and CDR2 SAAADI. Trimming removed 3 bases from V and 0 bases from J, with 11 bases in between. As DNA, the CDR3 is TGCGCCAGCAGTGATAGGGAACCGTCAACTAATGAAAAACTGTTTTTT. Its translation: CASSDREPSTNEKLFF.

The V and J genes are TRBV7-6 and TRBJ2-7, with 11 bases that match TRBD1. The germline CDR1 and CDR2 sequences are SGHVS and FNYEAQ. The V gene end was trimmed by 4 bases and the J gene end by 2 bases; junction bases not matched to a gene: 1. CDR3 length equals 14 residues. This chain's CDR3 is CASSWGQGAYEQYF. The DNA for the CDR3 is TGTGCCAGCAGCTGGGGACAGGGGGCCTACGAGCAGTACTTC.

The V call is TRBV27, the J call TRBJ1-1; 8 nucleotides align to TRBD1. The length of the CDR3 is 16 residues. The germline V gene has CDR1 MNHEY and CDR2 SMNVEV (reference sequence). With V trimmed by 2 bases and J by 7 bases, 12 bases remained unmatched. CDR3 nucleotide sequence: TGTGCCAGCAGTTTAAGGGAGGGCAGGGGGCGGCTTGAAGCTTTCTTT. This codes for CASSLREGRGRLEAFF.

This rearrangement joins TRBV10-1 to TRBJ2-5, with 7 bases that match TRBD2. The CDR3 is 16 amino acids. CDR1 and CDR2 (germline): WNHNN, SYGVQD (reference sequence). The trim removed 0 bases at V and 5 bases at J, leaving 9 bases unmatched. The CDR3 reads CASSESPRDYRETQYF. Written as DNA, the CDR3 is TGCGCCAGCAGTGAGTCCCCCCGGGACTATCGGGAGACCCAGTACTTC.

For this clone: Compared with germline, one end of the junction differs, possibly owing to a read error. V usage is TRBV7-9 and J usage is TRBJ2-4, with a weak D call TRBD2 (5 bases). In germline, CDR1 is SEHNR, CDR2 FQNEAQ (reference sequence). CDR3 length: 14 residues. CDR3 sequence (DNA): TGTGCCAGCAGCCTAGCCGCTCCCGGGGACATTCAGTACTTC. Translating it yields CASSLAAPGDIQYF.